This TCR beta chain derives from a study of blood T cell repertoires in COVID-19. For the study at large: From the United States, Italy and Spain came samples of acute and convalescent COVID-19.

In the original processing: By means of reference gene primer amplification, nucleated cell counts were estimated. Clones were sequenced by immunoSEQ multiplex PCR, and TCRdb holds only the in-frame ones, with some missing. The V and J calls and clone size are taken from that table; D and trimming were inferred from the DNA. Of about 75,000 clones listed, 60% to 85% were seen once; the top ten hold 5.4%. The V end was cut by 3 bases, the J end by 5 bases, with 16 bases between. The CDR3 extends over 15 amino acids. Germline lookup yields CDR1 SQVTM and CDR2 ANQGSEA. The specimen was peripheral blood. The sequence derives from a woman aged 80 or over with active or convalescent COVID-19. V usage is TRBV29-1 and J usage is TRBJ1-4, with a weak D call TRBD1 (5 bases). The CDR3 reads CSVEPDLGGNEKLFF. The CDR3 DNA reads TGCAGCGTTGAGCCCGATTTGGGGGGGAATGAAAAACTGTTTTTT.